These 21 T cell receptor beta chains share one sample of origin, sequenced in a study of chemoradiotherapy in HPV16-positive cancers. This table comes from immunoSEQ multiplex PCR, and its TCRdb copy is limited to in-frame clones, with some not included. The sample has roughly 20,000 clones, about nine tenths seen once. The specimen was blood, collected from a patient who underwent chemoradiotherapy. These receptors came from a human donor with HPV-associated anogenital cancer.

The V and J genes are TRBV6-5 and TRBJ2-5, with no clear D. There are 15 residues in the CDR3. Per the germline V gene, CDR1 is MNHEY and CDR2 is SVGAGI. Between the trimmed V and J ends, which lost 0 bases and 5 bases, there was a span of 13 bases. Here the CDR3 DNA reads TGTGCCAGCAGTTACTCCGCGGTGGCCTGGGAGACCCAGTACTTC. It codes for CASSYSAVAWETQYF.

The chain joins TRBV4-3 to TRBJ2-1; weak D call: TRBD2 (6 bases). Trimming shortened V by 0 bases and J by 0 bases, and 12 bases separated the two germline ends. The CDR3 is 17 residues long. Germline-derived CDR1 and CDR2 are LGHNA and YSLEER. CDR3 sequence reads: CASSQEAEGPSYNEQFF. CDR3 nucleotide sequence: TGCGCCAGCAGCCAAGAAGCGGAGGGCCCCTCCTACAATGAGCAGTTCTTC.

The genes are TRBV27 and TRBJ2-1; the D gene is possibly TRBD1 (5 bases). The CDR3 consists of 14 residues. Looked up from germline, CDR1 is MNHEY and CDR2 is SMNVEV (reference sequence). V gave up 5 bases and J gave up 8 bases, with 16 bases separating them. This CDR3 reads CASSLILGVDEQFF. CDR3 DNA sequence: TGTGCCAGCAGTCTTATTCTAGGGGTGGATGAGCAGTTCTTC.

This clone was recorded once. The chain uses TRBV7-7 and TRBJ2-2; TRBD2 matches at 9 bases. This CDR3 contains 15 residues. V shed 3 bases and J 2 bases; nucleotides not matched to a gene: 1. CDR1 is SSHAT, CDR2 FNYEAQ, per germline (reference sequence). The CDR3 nucleotides read TGTGCCAGCAGCTTTAGCGGGGGTAACACCGGGGAGCTGTTTTTT. Translation: CASSFSGGNTGELFF.

This chain joins TRBV6-5 and TRBJ2-7; TRBD2 agrees at 15 bases. The length of the CDR3 is 15 residues. The germline CDR1 and CDR2 sequences are MNHEY and SVGAGI. Trimming cost V 6 bases and J 4 bases; bases outside gene matches: 4. In DNA, the CDR3 is TGTGCCAGCAGACGGACTAGCGGGGGGGGGTACGAGCAGTACTTC. Amino acids: CASRRTSGGGYEQYF.

This clone was counted once. This sequence joins TRBV2 and TRBJ2-7; maybe TRBD1 (6 bases). This CDR3 spans 16 amino acids. The V and J ends lost 7 bases and 1 base respectively, with 20 bases between them. Per the germline V gene, CDR1 is SNHLY and CDR2 is FYNNEI. Here the CDR3 reads CASIGRGRGMSYEQYF. Here the CDR3 DNA reads TGTGCCAGCATCGGCCGGGGCAGGGGCATGTCCTACGAGCAGTACTTC. The complete variable domain, with remaining parts taken from reference TRBV2 and TRBJ2-7, reads EPEVTQTPSHQVTQMGQEVILRCVPISNHLYFYWYRQILGQKVEFLVSFYNNEISEKSEIFDDQFSVERPDGSNFTLKIRSTKLEDSAMYFCASIGRGRGMSYEQYFGPGTRLTVT.

J is TRBJ1-5 and V is TRBV5-8; 7 bases agree with TRBD1. V was pared by 3 bases and J by 3 bases, with 9 bases of the junction left unmatched. The CDR3 spans 16 residues. Germline values: CDR1 SGHTS, CDR2 YDEGEE. In DNA, the CDR3 is TGTGCCAGCAGCTCGGGACAGAGGAATCTCAATCAGCCCCAGCATTTT. It codes for CASSSGQRNLNQPQHF.

The chain combines TRBV28 with TRBJ1-5; D ambiguous. The V and J ends lost 2 bases and 9 bases respectively, with 8 bases between them. This CDR3 is built from 12 residues. The germline CDR1 and CDR2 sequences are MDHEN and SYDVKM. The CDR3 nucleotides are TGTGCCAGCAGTTTACCCCGAGGGCCCCAGCATTTT. Translating it yields CASSLPRGPQHF.

This chain connects TRBV27 to TRBJ2-7; D is ambiguous. Germline CDR1 and CDR2: MNHEY and SMNVEV (reference sequence). V was cut by 3 bases and J by 4 bases, with 10 bases left in between. The CDR3 sequence is 13 residues long. The CDR3, as DNA: TGTGCCAGCAGTTTCCTTGATGGTTACGAGCAGTACTTC. Translating it yields CASSFLDGYEQYF.

This rearrangement joins TRBV5-4 to TRBJ1-2; possible D gene TRBD1, 6 bases. Germline CDR1 SGHNT, CDR2 YYREEE (reference sequence). V dropped 4 bases and J dropped 2 bases, with 15 bases sitting between them. CDR3 length: 15 residues. The CDR3 DNA is TGTGCCAGCAGCACCGAGGGGGACGAAAACTATGGCTACACCTTC. The encoded protein is CASSTEGDENYGYTF.

This clone was observed a single time. In nucleotides, the CDR3 is TGCGCCAGCAGCCCTAGGGTGGGGTCTGCGACCTCTGGGGCCAACGTCCTGACTTTC. It is translated as CASSPRVGSATSGANVLTF. The genes are TRBV5-1 and TRBJ2-6; no clear D. The CDR3 is 19 amino acids. CDR1 and CDR2 from the germline V gene are SGHRS and YFSETQ. V lost 4 bases to trimming and J lost 0 bases, with 20 bases between them.

The chain recombines TRBV11-3 with TRBJ2-2; D is unresolved. CDR3 length equals 14 residues. CDR1 and CDR2 from the germline V gene are SGHNT and YENEEA. Trimming cost V 5 bases and J 5 bases, with 12 bases left between them. CDR3 nucleotide sequence: TGTGCCAGCAGCCCCAGAAGTATGACCGGGGAGCTGTTTTTT. It codes for CASSPRSMTGELFF.

The CDR3 DNA follows: TGTGCCAGCAGCCCCGGGGCTAGCGGACAAGAGACCCAGTACTTC. This sequence encodes CASSPGASGQETQYF. The V gene is TRBV11-3, the J gene TRBJ2-5, with TRBD2 identical over 7 bases. Per the germline V gene, CDR1 is SGHNT and CDR2 is YENEEA. This CDR3 is built from 15 residues. J was trimmed by 2 bases and V by 5 bases; bases with no gene match: 8.

This clone was observed once. This rearrangement joins TRBV18 to TRBJ2-6; D is unclear. The CDR3 totals 16 residues. The V end was cut by 6 bases, the J end by 4 bases, with 16 bases between. Per germline, CDR1 KGHSH and CDR2 LQKENI. CDR3 in DNA: TGTGCCAGCTCGCGCCCTAGGGTTGACGGGGCCAACGTCCTGACTTTC. Protein product: CASSRPRVDGANVLTF.

The chain links TRBV4-1 to TRBJ2-3, with 9 nucleotides matching TRBD1. Trimming at V came to 1 base and at J to 13 bases, leaving 6 bases not matched to a gene. Per germline, CDR1 MGHRA and CDR2 YSYEKL. The length of the CDR3 is 13 residues. CDR3: CASSQVGDRDEYF. The CDR3, as DNA: TGCGCCAGCAGCCAAGTGGGGGACAGGGATGAGTATTTT.

The chain employs TRBV2 and TRBJ1-5, with a tentative D call TRBD1 (5 bases). Per the germline V gene, CDR1 is SNHLY and CDR2 is FYNNEI. The V gene lost 6 bases and the J gene lost 4 bases, with 13 bases spanning the gap. CDR3 size: 14 residues. The CDR3 region has the DNA TGTGCCAGCAGCCCCAGGGAATATAATCAGCCCCAGCATTTT. The encoded protein is CASSPREYNQPQHF. Combining the CDR3 with reference TRBV2 and TRBJ1-5 gives the whole variable domain EPEVTQTPSHQVTQMGQEVILRCVPISNHLYFYWYRQILGQKVEFLVSFYNNEISEKSEIFDDQFSVERPDGSNFTLKIRSTKLEDSAMYFCASSPREYNQPQHFGDGTRLSIL.

The chain combines TRBV15 with TRBJ1-1, with a weak D call TRBD1 (5 bases). Between the trimmed V and J ends, which lost 0 bases and 0 bases, there was a span of 11 bases. Germline V CDR1 and CDR2: LNHNV, YYDKDF (reference sequence). The CDR3 is made up of 16 amino acids. Here the CDR3 DNA reads TGTGCCACCAGCAGAGATATATGGGGCTTGAACACTGAAGCTTTCTTT. Residues: CATSRDIWGLNTEAFF. Variable domain in full (rest from reference TRBV15 and TRBJ1-1): DAMVIQNPRYQVTQFGKPVTLSCSQTLNHNVMYWYQQKSSQAPKLLFHYYDKDFNNEADTPDNFQSRRPNTSFCFLDIRSPGLGDTAMYLCATSRDIWGLNTEAFFGQGTRLTVV.

J is TRBJ1-1 and V is TRBV6-4, with D hard to call. The germline gives CDR1 MRHNA, CDR2 SNTAGT. V dropped 10 bases and J dropped 4 bases, with 7 bases sitting between them. There are 10 residues in the CDR3. In DNA, the CDR3 is TGTGCCACCCCCCGCACTGAAGCTTTCTTT. Protein: CATPRTEAFF.

The J gene is TRBJ2-3, the V gene TRBV15; D unclear. The CDR3 totals 13 residues. The V end was cut by 0 bases, the J end by 4 bases, with 5 bases between. CDR1 is LNHNV, CDR2 YYDKDF, per germline (reference sequence). CDR3 amino acids: CATSRDLADTQYF. The CDR3 region has the DNA TGTGCCACCAGCAGAGATCTGGCAGATACGCAGTATTTT.

This clone was observed a single time. J is TRBJ1-2 and V is TRBV6-1; D remains ambiguous. CDR1 is MNHNS and CDR2 is SASEGT in the germline V gene. With 0 bases removed from V and 4 bases from J, the gap between germline ends came to 15 bases. The CDR3 runs to 16 residues. CDR3 residues: CASSEAPPHLGYGYTF. CDR3 in DNA: TGTGCCAGCAGTGAAGCGCCGCCGCACCTCGGCTATGGCTACACCTTC.

This clone has just one count. This sequence joins TRBV11-2 and TRBJ2-1; 8 bases fit TRBD2. V dropped 7 bases and J dropped 7; count of bases not matched to a gene: 6. The CDR3 length is 13 residues. CDR1 is SGHAT and CDR2 is FQNNGV in the germline V gene. The CDR3 region has the DNA TGTGCCAGCACAACCGGGACTAGGAATGAGCAGTTCTTC. Its protein is CASTTGTRNEQFF.